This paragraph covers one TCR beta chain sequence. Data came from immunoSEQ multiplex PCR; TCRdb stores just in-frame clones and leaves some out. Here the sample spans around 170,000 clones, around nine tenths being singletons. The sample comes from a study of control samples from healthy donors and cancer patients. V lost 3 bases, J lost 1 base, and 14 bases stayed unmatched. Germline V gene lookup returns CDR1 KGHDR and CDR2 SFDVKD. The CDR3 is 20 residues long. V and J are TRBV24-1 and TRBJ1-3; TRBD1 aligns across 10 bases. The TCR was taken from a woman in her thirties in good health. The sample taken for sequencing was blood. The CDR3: CATSDEVGTGVFCSGNTIYF. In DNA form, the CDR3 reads TGTGCCACCAGTGATGAGGTGGGGACAGGGGTTTTTTGTTCTGGAAACACCATATATTTT.